A single TCR beta chain is shown here with its context. The germline V gene encodes CDR1 GTSNPN and CDR2 SVGIG (reference sequence). This CDR3 spans 12 amino acids. V lost 3 bases, J lost 7 bases, and 12 bases lay in between. These data belong to a study of cytomegalovirus exposure and HLA in healthy donors. Primers included in the PCR were 60 Vbeta and 13 Jbeta primers. The table came from immunoSEQ multiplex PCR; TCRdb's copy has only in-frame clones and leaves some out. The data contain approximately 110,000 clones, roughly 76% of them seen just once; the ten biggest clones take up roughly 13%. The clonotype comes from a woman in her sixties or seventies in good health and CMV-seropositive. The sample was PBMCs. This chain uses TRBV30 with TRBJ1-1; D may be TRBD1 (6 bases). The CDR3 reads CAWRSGVGEAFF. CDR3 nucleotides: TGTGCCTGGAGATCAGGGGTGGGTGAAGCTTTCTTT.